These 15 T cell receptor beta chains share one sample of origin, sequenced in a study of T cells in Graves' hyperthyroidism and ophthalmopathy. Amplification of TCR beta CDR3 regions was performed using RNA transcripts as template. Researchers ran a first-round RT-PCR on the TCR CDR3 using the HTBI primer set. TCRdb called the multiplex PCR reads again in MiXCR, with one record for every CDR3 protein. Here the sample spans roughly 500,000 distinct CDR3 sequences, around 15% being singletons. Sequencing was performed on blood. Receptors originate from a young woman with Graves' ophthalmopathy.

V and J are TRBV6-1 and TRBJ2-7; maybe TRBD1 (6 bases). This CDR3 region has 14 residues. Germline V gives CDR1 MNHNS, CDR2 SASEGT. V lost 4 bases, J lost 3 bases, and 13 bases lay in between. CDR3 bases: TGTGCCAGCAGTGGGATGACAGGAAACTACGAGCAGTACTTC. Encoded protein: CASSGMTGNYEQYF.

A few counts support this clonotype. V usage is TRBV20-1 and J usage is TRBJ2-3; TRBD1 matches at 7 bases. The CDR3 totals 14 residues. Germline values: CDR1 DFQATT, CDR2 SNEGSKA (reference sequence). V trimming: 7 bases; J trimming: 7 bases; junction bases outside the gene matches: 14. CDR3 nucleotides: TGCAGTGTAAGAACAGGGGCCTTACCCCATACGCAGTATTTT. Amino acids: CSVRTGALPHTQYF.

This clonotype has at least ten counts. V and J are TRBV18 and TRBJ2-5, with 7 bases that match TRBD1. The CDR3 contains 13 residues. Looked up from germline, CDR1 is KGHSH and CDR2 is LQKENI. J gave up 5 bases and V 3 bases, and 3 bases lay outside the gene matches. DNA of the CDR3: TGTGCCAGCTCACCGGGACAGAGGGAGACCCAGTACTTC. It translates to CASSPGQRETQYF.

V gene TRBV6-1 combines with J gene TRBJ1-2, with unresolved D. V was clipped by 6 bases and J by 4 bases, with 9 bases between them. This CDR3 has 12 amino acids. Germline V gene lookup returns CDR1 MNHNS and CDR2 SASEGT. CDR3 sequence reads: CASSPRSYGYTF. CDR3 DNA sequence: TGTGCCAGCAGCCCAAGGTCCTATGGCTACACCTTC.

This clonotype was picked up many times. The chain links TRBV5-1 to TRBJ1-5, with D possibly TRBD1 on 6 matching bases. In germline, CDR1 is SGHRS, CDR2 YFSETQ. Trimming cost V 4 bases and J 1 base, with 12 bases left between them. The CDR3 loop spans 15 amino acids. The CDR3 reads CASSHGQSSNQPQHF. CDR3 sequence (DNA): TGCGCCAGCAGCCATGGACAGTCCAGCAATCAGCCCCAGCATTTT.

This clonotype was found once. V is TRBV14 and J is TRBJ2-7, with a tentative D call TRBD2 (7 bases). The CDR3 spans 15 residues. The V gene's germline CDR1 is SGHDN and CDR2 FVKESK. Between the trimmed V and J ends, which lost 0 bases and 7 bases, there was a span of 16 bases. The DNA for the CDR3 is TGTGCCAGCAGCCAAGACCCAGTGGGAGGGGGTGAGCAGTACTTC. Translation: CASSQDPVGGGEQYF.

Here the CDR3 DNA reads TGTGCCACCAGCAAACAATGGACGAGCTCCTACGAGCAGTACTTC. Translated: CATSKQWTSSYEQYF. The chain carries TRBV15 and TRBJ2-7; D gene uncertain. CDR3 size: 15 residues. Deletions cut 4 bases from V and 0 bases from J, with 13 bases between. The germline CDR1 and CDR2 sequences are LNHNV and YYDKDF (reference sequence). Complete variable domain (other parts from reference TRBV15 and TRBJ2-7): DAMVIQNPRYQVTQFGKPVTLSCSQTLNHNVMYWYQQKSSQAPKLLFHYYDKDFNNEADTPDNFQSRRPNTSFCFLDIRSPGLGDTAMYLCATSKQWTSSYEQYFGPGTRLTVT.

This clonotype was found a few times. This rearrangement joins TRBV4-1 to TRBJ2-3; the D gene is possibly TRBD1 (5 bases). The V and J ends lost 3 bases and 4 bases respectively, with 14 bases between them. CDR1 and CDR2 from the germline V gene are MGHRA and YSYEKL. This CDR3 comprises 15 residues. In DNA form, the CDR3 reads TGCGCCAGCAGCCAGGACCCCAGGGTCCCAGATACGCAGTATTTT. Its translation: CASSQDPRVPDTQYF.

This clonotype was counted a few times. In DNA, the CDR3 is TGTGCCAGCAGCCAAGAAGGGACAGGGGAGGGCTACGAGCAGTACTTC. This sequence encodes CASSQEGTGEGYEQYF. The chain carries TRBV4-2 and TRBJ2-7; 10 nucleotides match TRBD1. This CDR3 region has 16 residues. Losses at the gene ends were 0 bases for V and 3 bases for J; bases not matched to a gene: 5. Germline CDR1 and CDR2: LGHNA and YNFKEQ.

The sample holds a few counts of this clonotype. The chain is built from TRBV6-2 or TRBV6-3 and TRBJ2-6; the D gene is possibly TRBD2 (5 bases). CDR1 and CDR2 from the germline V gene are MNHEY and SVGEGT. Trimming left V 8 bases short and J 0 bases short, with 8 bases between. This CDR3 is 14 amino acids long. CDR3 bases: TGTGCCAGCCAAGCGGACTCTGGGGCCAACGTCCTGACTTTC. Amino acids: CASQADSGANVLTF.

The chain joins TRBV7-9 to TRBJ2-5; D assignment may be TRBD1 or TRBD2 (5 bases each). CDR1 is SEHNR, CDR2 FQNEAQ, per germline (reference sequence). V was clipped by 0 bases and J by 5 bases, with 13 bases between them. This CDR3 comprises 15 residues. CDR3 protein: CASSLAAGGFETQYF. The CDR3 DNA sequence: TGTGCCAGCAGCTTAGCGGCTGGGGGATTCGAGACCCAGTACTTC.

V gene TRBV6-1 combines with J gene TRBJ2-1; tentatively, D is TRBD2 (6 bases). The CDR3 totals 15 residues. V lost 6 bases and J lost 6, with 18 bases in between. CDR1 and CDR2 from the germline V gene are MNHNS and SASEGT. CDR3 amino acids: CASSPLGGTGNEQFF. For the CDR3, the DNA is TGTGCCAGCAGCCCTCTCGGGGGTACGGGCAATGAGCAGTTCTTC.

This clonotype was detected only a few times. A junction boundary mismatches the germline segment, possibly from a read error. V gene TRBV6-6 combines with J gene TRBJ2-7; 13 nucleotides match TRBD2. Per the germline V gene, CDR1 is MNHNY and CDR2 is SVGAGI (reference sequence). This CDR3 comprises 15 residues. The DNA of the CDR3 is TGTGTCAGCAGTTACTGGGGACTAGCGGGGTACGAGCAGTACTTC. This codes for CVSSYWGLAGYEQYF.

The chain joins TRBV6-1 to TRBJ2-3, with 10 bases matching TRBD2. The CDR3 is made up of 15 amino acids. The V gene end was trimmed by 7 bases and the J gene end by 5 bases; junction bases not matched to a gene: 9. Germline CDR1 is MNHNS and CDR2 is SASEGT. CDR3 nucleotide sequence: TGTGCCAGCACCCCGCTAGCGGGAGAAGGAGATACGCAGTATTTT. It specifies CASTPLAGEGDTQYF.

The chain couples TRBV6-1 to TRBJ2-5; D is possibly TRBD2 (6 bases). There are 13 residues in the CDR3. V lost 7 bases, J lost 2 bases, and 11 bases lay in between. Germline CDR1 is MNHNS and CDR2 is SASEGT. The CDR3 spells CASTPGEQETQYF. CDR3 nucleotide sequence: TGTGCCAGCACTCCGGGGGAACAAGAGACCCAGTACTTC.